The clone carrying this TCR beta chain came up a few times. Its specificity is not known. Germline V gene sequence: CDR1 MNHEY, CDR2 SVGEGT. The CDR3 is 16 amino acids. The authors ran a second PCR of about 6 to 11 cycles using a sample-barcoded 5' primer and a J-beta primer mix. Every cDNA was tagged by a template-switch adaptor with 12 random nucleotides. TCRdb independently ran MiXCR on the 5' RACE reads; one entry per CDR3 protein. The table lists fewer than 1 million distinct CDR3 sequences, roughly 44% of them singletons. This sample is drawn from a study of blood T cells in healthy people across ages. The study, taken as a whole, reports: Naive CD4+ cell counts and diversity both ran higher in long-lived than in aged donors.

The authors isolated at least 6.5 million PBMCs per sample. This chain joins TRBV6-2 or TRBV6-3 and TRBJ2-5; D might be TRBD2 (6 bases). The J call may be mistaken, given a closer DNA end match to TRBJ2-7. This sequence was found in a man in his 60s in good health. Source material: blood. CDR3 sequence (DNA): TGTGCCAGCAGTTACTACGGGGACGGGAGTAGCAGCGAGCAGTACTTC. Amino acid sequence: CASSYYGDGSSSEQYF.